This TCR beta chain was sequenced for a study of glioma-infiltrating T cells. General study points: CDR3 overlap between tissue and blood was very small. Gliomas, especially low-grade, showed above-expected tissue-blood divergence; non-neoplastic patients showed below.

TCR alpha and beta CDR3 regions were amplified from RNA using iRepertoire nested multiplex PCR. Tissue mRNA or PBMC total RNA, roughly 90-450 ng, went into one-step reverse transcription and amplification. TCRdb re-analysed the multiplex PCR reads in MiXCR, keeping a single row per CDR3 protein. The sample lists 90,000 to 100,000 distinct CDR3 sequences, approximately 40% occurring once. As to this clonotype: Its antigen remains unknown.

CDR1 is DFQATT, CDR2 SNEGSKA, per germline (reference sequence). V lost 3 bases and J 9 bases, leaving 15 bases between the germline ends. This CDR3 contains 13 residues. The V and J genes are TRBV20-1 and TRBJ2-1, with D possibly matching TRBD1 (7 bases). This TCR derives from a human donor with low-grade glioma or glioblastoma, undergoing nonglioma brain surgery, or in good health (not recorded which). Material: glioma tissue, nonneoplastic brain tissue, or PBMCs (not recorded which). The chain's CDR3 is CSASPPGGIEQFF. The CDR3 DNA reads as TGCAGTGCTAGTCCCCCAGGGGGGATTGAGCAGTTCTTC.